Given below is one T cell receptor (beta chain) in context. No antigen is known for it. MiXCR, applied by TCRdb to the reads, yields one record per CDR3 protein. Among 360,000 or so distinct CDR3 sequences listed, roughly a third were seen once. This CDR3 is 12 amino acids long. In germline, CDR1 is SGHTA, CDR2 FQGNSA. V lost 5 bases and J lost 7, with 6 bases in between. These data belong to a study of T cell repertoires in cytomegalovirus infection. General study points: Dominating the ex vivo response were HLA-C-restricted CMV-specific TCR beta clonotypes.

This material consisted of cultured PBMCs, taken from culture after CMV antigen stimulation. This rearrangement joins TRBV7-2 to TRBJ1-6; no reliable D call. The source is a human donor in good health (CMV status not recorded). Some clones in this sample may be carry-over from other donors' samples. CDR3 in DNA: TGTGCCAGCAGCACCCGCAATTCACCCCTCCACTTT. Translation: CASSTRNSPLHF.